This entry lists 10 T cell receptor beta chains sequenced from one sample in a study of neoadjuvant anti-PD-1 for oral cavity cancer. The repertoire was sequenced with immunoSEQ multiplex PCR; TCRdb's copy has only in-frame clones and lacks some. The sample contains several thousand clones, 60% of which appear only once. Sequencing used tumor tissue, obtained before nivolumab (anti-PD-1) treatment. The receptors derive from a person aged 35-79 years with oral cavity squamous cell carcinoma.

The J gene is TRBJ1-2, the V gene TRBV30, with a weak D call TRBD1 (5 bases). This CDR3 is built from 13 residues. Germline V gives CDR1 GTSNPN, CDR2 SVGIG (reference sequence). V was pared by 7 bases and J by 8 bases, with 20 bases between. The DNA of the CDR3 is TGTGCCTCTCCAGCAGGGTTTTGGGGCGGCTACACCTTC. It translates to CASPAGFWGGYTF.

V usage is TRBV5-4 and J usage is TRBJ1-3; possibly TRBD1 for D (5 bases). The germline CDR1 and CDR2 sequences are SGHNT and YYREEE (reference sequence). CDR3 length: 15 residues. V was shortened by 4 bases and J by 1 base, with 12 bases between the two germline ends. CDR3 loop: CASSLSSGSGNTIYF. The CDR3 bases are TGTGCCAGCAGCCTGTCTTCAGGGTCTGGAAACACCATATATTTT.

The chain carries TRBV5-8 and TRBJ2-2; TRBD2 agrees at 7 bases. Germline trimming cut 9 bases from V and 5 bases from J; bases unmatched to any gene: 13. Germline V gene sequence: CDR1 SGHTS, CDR2 YDEGEE. The CDR3 consists of 15 residues. As DNA, the CDR3 is TGTGCCATCCCCGTGGGGAGGGCACGGACCGGGGAGCTGTTTTTT. Protein sequence: CAIPVGRARTGELFF.

This clone has a handful of counts. The chain recombines TRBV10-3 with TRBJ1-1; no clear D gene. The CDR3 sequence is 12 residues long. From germline, CDR1 is ENHRY and CDR2 SYGVKD. V lost 6 bases, J lost 0 bases, and 5 bases lay in between. The CDR3 DNA reads as TGTGCCATCAGGGGGTTGAACACTGAAGCTTTCTTT. Protein sequence: CAIRGLNTEAFF.

The J gene is TRBJ1-1, the V gene TRBV4-1, with D maybe TRBD1 (5 bases). This CDR3 comprises 15 residues. Germline V gene data show CDR1 as MGHRA and CDR2 as YSYEKL. With 1 base removed from V and 10 bases from J, the gap between germline ends came to 19 bases. The DNA of the CDR3 is TGCGCCAGCAGCCAAGGTCCGGGACGCTCTGAGGGAGCTTTCTTT. It translates to CASSQGPGRSEGAFF.

CDR3 sequence: CASSLSSSGGRQPQHF. The CDR3 DNA reads as TGTGCCAGCAGTTTATCCTCGAGTGGAGGACGTCAGCCCCAGCATTTT. V is TRBV27 and J is TRBJ1-5; D unresolved. The CDR3 spans 16 residues. V was shortened by 0 bases and J by 6 bases, with 15 bases between the two germline ends. The germline gives CDR1 MNHEY, CDR2 SMNVEV (reference sequence).

With respect to this clone: The junction does not match germline at one end; this may be a read error. CDR3 DNA: TGTGCCAGCAGCATAGCGGGCGGTGCTAATTCACCCCTCCACTTT. This encodes CASSIAGGANSPLHF. The chain has TRBV7-9 and TRBJ1-6; D remains ambiguous. The CDR3 consists of 15 residues. Germline CDR1 is SEHNR and CDR2 is FQNEAQ (reference sequence).

In its sample, this clone was seen a few times. The J gene is TRBJ1-5, the V gene TRBV6-1; D gene uncertain. V dropped 6 bases and J dropped 0 bases, with 12 bases sitting between them. Germline V gene data show CDR1 as MNHNS and CDR2 as SASEGT. The CDR3 is 15 amino acids. The CDR3 loop reads CASRVSGDSNQPQHF. CDR3 DNA: TGTGCCAGCAGAGTATCGGGAGATAGCAATCAGCCCCAGCATTTT.

This clone was counted between two and nine times. The rearrangement joins TRBV25-1 to TRBJ1-1; no clear D gene. Trimming removed 7 bases at V and 6 bases at J, with 12 bases between. CDR1 is MGHDK and CDR2 is SYGVNS in the germline V gene. The CDR3 has 12 amino acids. CDR3 amino acids: CASMSPVAEAFF. The CDR3 nucleotides are TGTGCCAGCATGTCCCCGGTGGCTGAAGCTTTCTTT.

The CDR3 DNA is TGTGCCAGCAGCCCACAAAAGAACTCAGGGGGCACCTATGGCTACACCTTC. Protein: CASSPQKNSGGTYGYTF. The rearrangement joins TRBV4-2 to TRBJ1-2; TRBD1 aligns across 8 bases. Germline CDR1 and CDR2: LGHNA and YNFKEQ. Losses at the gene ends were 4 bases for V and 4 bases for J; bases not matched to a gene: 14. This CDR3 is 17 amino acids long.